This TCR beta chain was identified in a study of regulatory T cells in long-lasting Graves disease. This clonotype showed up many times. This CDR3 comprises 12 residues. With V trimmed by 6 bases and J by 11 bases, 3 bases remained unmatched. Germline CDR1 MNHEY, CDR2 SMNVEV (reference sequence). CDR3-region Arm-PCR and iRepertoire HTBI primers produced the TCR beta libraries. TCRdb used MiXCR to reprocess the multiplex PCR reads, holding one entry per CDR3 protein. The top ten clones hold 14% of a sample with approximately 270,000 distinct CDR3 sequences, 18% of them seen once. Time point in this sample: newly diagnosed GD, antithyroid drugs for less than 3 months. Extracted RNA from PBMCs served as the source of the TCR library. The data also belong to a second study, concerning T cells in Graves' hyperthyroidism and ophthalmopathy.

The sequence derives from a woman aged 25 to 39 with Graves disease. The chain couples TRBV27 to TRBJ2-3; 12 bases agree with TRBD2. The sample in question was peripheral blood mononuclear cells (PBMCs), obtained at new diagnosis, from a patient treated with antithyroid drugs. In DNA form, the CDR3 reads TGTGCCAGCAGGACTAGCGGGGGAGGGCAGTATTTT. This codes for CASRTSGGGQYF.